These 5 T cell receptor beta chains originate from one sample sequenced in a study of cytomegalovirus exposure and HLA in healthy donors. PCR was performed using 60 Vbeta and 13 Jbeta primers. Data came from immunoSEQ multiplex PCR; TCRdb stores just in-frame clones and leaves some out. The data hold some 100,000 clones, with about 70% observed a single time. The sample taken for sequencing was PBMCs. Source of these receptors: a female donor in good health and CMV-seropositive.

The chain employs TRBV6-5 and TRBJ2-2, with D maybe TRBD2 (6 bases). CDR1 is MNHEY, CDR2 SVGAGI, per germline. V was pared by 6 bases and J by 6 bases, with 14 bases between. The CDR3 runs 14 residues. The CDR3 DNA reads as TGTGCCAGCAGGACCCTAGCGCCCCCCGGGGAGCTGTTTTTT. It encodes CASRTLAPPGELFF.

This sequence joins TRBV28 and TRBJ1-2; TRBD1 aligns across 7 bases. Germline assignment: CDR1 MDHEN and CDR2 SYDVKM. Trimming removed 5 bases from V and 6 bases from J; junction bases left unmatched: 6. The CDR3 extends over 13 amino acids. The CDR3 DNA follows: TGTGCCAGCAGTCCTGTTCAGGGGGATGGCTACACCTTC. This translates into CASSPVQGDGYTF.

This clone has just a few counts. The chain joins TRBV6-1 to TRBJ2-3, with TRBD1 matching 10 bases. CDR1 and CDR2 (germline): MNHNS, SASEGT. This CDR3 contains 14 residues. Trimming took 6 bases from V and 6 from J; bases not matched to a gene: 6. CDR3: CASRMTGGGDTQYF. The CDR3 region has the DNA TGTGCCAGCAGAATGACAGGGGGCGGGGATACGCAGTATTTT.

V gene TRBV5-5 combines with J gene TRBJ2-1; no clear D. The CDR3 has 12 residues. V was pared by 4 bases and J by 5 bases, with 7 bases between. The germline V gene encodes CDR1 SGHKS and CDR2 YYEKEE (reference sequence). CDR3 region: CASSTRDNEQFF. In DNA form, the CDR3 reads TGTGCCAGCAGCACCCGAGACAATGAGCAGTTCTTC. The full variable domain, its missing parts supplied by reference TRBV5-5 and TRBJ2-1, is DAGVTQSPTHLIKTRGQQVTLRCSPISGHKSVSWYQQVLGQGPQFIFQYYEKEERGRGNFPDRFSARQFPNYSSELNVNALLLGDSALYLCASSTRDNEQFFGPGTRLTVL.

The CDR3 nucleotides read TGTGCCAGCAGCTTAGTACTAAGGACAGATACGCAGTATTTT. Translation: CASSLVLRTDTQYF. This chain joins TRBV7-2 and TRBJ2-3; D ambiguous. The CDR3 consists of 14 residues. In germline, CDR1 is SGHTA, CDR2 FQGNSA. V lost 1 base, J lost 3 bases, and 8 bases lay in between.